This passage covers 22 T cell receptor beta chains from one sample sequenced in a study of human T cells and chemical hapten exposure. TCRdb reanalysed the RACE reads using MiXCR and keeps one entry per CDR3 protein. Of fewer than 500,000 distinct CDR3 sequences in the sample, approximately 5.1% were seen once. Documented time point: patch test 1, 2 weeks after DPC sensitization. Treatment meaning: therapeutic diphenylcyclopropenone sensitization with weekly scalp DPC. Here the sequenced sample was whole blood, taken in connection with sensitization to the hapten diphenylcyclopropenone (DPC). These receptors came from a woman between 50 and 59 years old with alopecia areata. Some clones in this sample may be carry-over from other donors' samples.

In the case of this clonotype: A much larger clone lies a single base off, so this may be a read error. The chain is built from TRBV2 and TRBJ1-2; D is uncertain. The CDR3 spans 10 residues. Per germline, CDR1 SNHLY and CDR2 FYNNEI. CDR3 bases: TGTGGCGCAAGAGGAGGGGGCTACACCTTC. This codes for CGARGGGYTF.

This clonotype showed up many times. CDR3 protein: CASSRDSSQETQYF. CDR3 bases: TGCGCCAGCAGCCGGGACAGTTCACAAGAGACCCAGTACTTC. This chain uses TRBV5-1 with TRBJ2-5, with 7 nucleotides matching TRBD1. Germline CDR1 and CDR2: SGHRS and YFSETQ. The CDR3 consists of 14 residues. J gave up 2 bases and V 4 bases, and 5 bases lay outside the gene matches.

This clonotype has at least ten counts. V usage is TRBV6-5 and J usage is TRBJ2-6; D gene ambiguous. Per germline, CDR1 MNHEY and CDR2 SVGAGI. There are 16 residues in the CDR3. V shed 5 bases and J shed 0 bases, with 11 bases lying between them. CDR3: CASSERLISGANVLTF. The CDR3 DNA reads TGTGCCAGCAGTGAACGACTGATCTCTGGGGCCAACGTCCTGACTTTC.

This clonotype was seen many times. The gene calls are TRBV24-1 and TRBJ2-1; D perhaps matches TRBD1 (5 bases). The CDR3 spans 16 residues. Trimming removed 9 bases from V and 6 bases from J, with 23 bases in between. Germline V gene lookup returns CDR1 KGHDR and CDR2 SFDVKD. The DNA for the CDR3 is TGTGCCACCGCAGGGCAGACAGCTCTTAACCTCAATGAGCAGTTCTTC. This encodes CATAGQTALNLNEQFF.

This clonotype was seen ten or more times. The V call is TRBV6-2 or TRBV6-3, the J call TRBJ2-7, with TRBD2 matching 7 bases. Germline assignment: CDR1 MNHEY and CDR2 SVGEGT. The CDR3 has 15 residues. The V and J ends lost 2 bases and 3 bases, in that order; junction bases with no gene match: 7. CDR3: CASSYGGGSRYEQYF. In nucleotides, the CDR3 is TGTGCCAGCAGTTACGGGGGGGGATCCCGCTACGAGCAGTACTTC.

This clonotype was recorded a few times. The rearrangement joins TRBV21-1 to TRBJ2-7; the table's D call of TRBD2 was not tested on the DNA. TRBV21-1 is termed a pseudogene. The CDR3 runs 14 residues. The CDR3 protein is CASSPGLGFREQYF. Written as DNA, the CDR3 is TGTGCCAGCAGCCCGGGACTAGGGTTTCGTGAGCAGTACTTC.

This clonotype appeared many times. The chain joins TRBV27 to TRBJ1-2; possible D gene TRBD1, 5 bases. This CDR3 comprises 13 residues. V lost 0 bases, J lost 7 bases, and 9 bases lay in between. CDR1 is MNHEY, CDR2 SMNVEV, per germline (reference sequence). The CDR3 loop is CASSLSSGGGYTF. Written as DNA, the CDR3 is TGTGCCAGCAGTTTATCGTCGGGGGGTGGCTACACCTTC.

This clonotype has at least ten counts. The chain uses TRBV12-3 or TRBV12-4 and TRBJ1-2; weak D call: TRBD1 (5 bases). The CDR3 has 14 residues. With 6 bases removed from V and 5 bases from J, the gap between germline ends came to 16 bases. CDR3 residues: CASSRDLLRYGYTF. Here the CDR3 DNA reads TGTGCCAGCAGCCGGGACCTTCTGCGGTATGGCTACACCTTC.

This clonotype was recorded at least ten times. J is TRBJ1-6 and V is TRBV7-2; 10 bases line up with TRBD1. Trimming took 5 bases from V and 10 from J; bases not matched to a gene: 5. The CDR3 covers 14 residues. Germline CDR1 reads SGHTA; CDR2 reads FQGNSA. CDR3 sequence (DNA): TGTGCCAGCAGCATCGACAGGGGGCTATCACCCCTCCACTTT. This codes for CASSIDRGLSPLHF.

This clonotype was counted many times. The chain carries TRBV5-1 and TRBJ1-1; D gene unclear. From germline, CDR1 is SGHRS and CDR2 YFSETQ. The CDR3 contains 15 residues. Trimming left V 3 bases short and J 2 bases short, with 14 bases between. CDR3 residues: CASSSTPRPNTEAFF. For the CDR3, the DNA is TGCGCCAGCAGCTCGACACCTCGGCCTAACACTGAAGCTTTCTTT. The full variable domain, completed using reference TRBV5-1 and TRBJ1-1, is KAGVTQTPRYLIKTRGQQVTLSCSPISGHRSVSWYQQTPGQGLQFLFEYFSETQRNKGNFPGRFSGRQFSNSRSEMNVSTLELGDSALYLCASSSTPRPNTEAFFGQGTRLTVV.

At least ten counts were recorded for this clonotype. The chain combines TRBV7-2 with TRBJ1-3; unclear D gene. Germline V gives CDR1 SGHTA, CDR2 FQGNSA. The CDR3 totals 15 residues. The V and J ends lost 5 bases and 0 bases respectively, with 11 bases between them. CDR3 nucleotides: TGTGCCAGCAGCGCCACTGCGAGCTCTGGAAACACCATATATTTT. It encodes CASSATASSGNTIYF. Full variable domain (remainder filled in from reference TRBV7-2 and TRBJ1-3): GAGVSQSPSNKVTEKGKDVELRCDPISGHTALYWYRQSLGQGLEFLIYFQGNSAPDKSGLPSDRFSAERTGGSVSTLTIQRTQQEDSAVYLCASSATASSGNTIYFGEGSWLTVV.

This clonotype was counted many times. The genes are TRBV28 and TRBJ2-7, with 12 bases lining up with TRBD1. The ends lost 4 bases at V and 5 bases at J; junction bases unmatched: 12. CDR3 length equals 17 residues. CDR1 MDHEN and CDR2 SYDVKM come from the germline V gene. DNA for the CDR3: TGTGCCAGCAGTTATTCCCGGGACAGGGGGCGCGCCCACGAGCAGTACTTC. Protein: CASSYSRDRGRAHEQYF.

This sequence joins TRBV29-1 and TRBJ2-3; D remains ambiguous. The V end lost 7 bases, the J end lost 6 bases, and 14 bases lay between the germline ends. The germline CDR1 and CDR2 sequences are SQVTM and ANQGSEA. CDR3 length: 12 residues. The CDR3 nucleotides are TGCAGCGGTGCAGGACCCACGGATACGCAGTATTTT. Translating it yields CSGAGPTDTQYF.

This clonotype was recorded at least ten times. The chain has TRBV14 and TRBJ2-6; no definite D call. Germline CDR1 and CDR2: SGHDN and FVKESK. Trimming removed 3 bases at V and 0 bases at J, with 9 bases between. The CDR3 totals 16 residues. CDR3 in amino acids: CASSHALRSGANVLTF. As DNA, the CDR3 is TGTGCCAGCAGCCACGCCCTCCGCTCTGGGGCCAACGTCCTGACTTTC. Looking up the rest from reference TRBV14 and TRBJ2-6 gives the full variable domain: EAGVTQFPSHSVIEKGQTVTLRCDPISGHDNLYWYRRVMGKEIKFLLHFVKESKQDESGMPNNRFLAERTGGTYSTLKVQPAELEDSGVYFCASSHALRSGANVLTFGAGSRLTVL.

This clonotype was counted between two and nine times. The chain has TRBV2 and TRBJ1-1; D not certain. Germline V CDR1 and CDR2: SNHLY, FYNNEI. This CDR3 is 13 amino acids long. Trimming shortened V by 6 bases and J by 8 bases, and 16 bases separated the two germline ends. The chain's CDR3 is CASSELPRFEAFF. The CDR3 region has the DNA TGTGCCAGCAGCGAACTCCCCAGATTCGAAGCTTTCTTT.

This clonotype has a count of ten or more. For the CDR3, the DNA is TGCAGCGTTGAAGATCGAAGGATGGGGGACGAGCAGTACTTC. Translated, it gives CSVEDRRMGDEQYF. The V gene is TRBV29-1, the J gene TRBJ2-7; the D gene could be TRBD1 or TRBD2 (5 bases each). The V gene's germline CDR1 is SQVTM and CDR2 ANQGSEA. V gave up 0 bases and J gave up 5 bases, with 14 bases separating them. This CDR3 contains 14 residues.

V and J are TRBV25-1 and TRBJ2-7; 9 positions match TRBD1. Germline V gene lookup returns CDR1 MGHDK and CDR2 SYGVNS. The CDR3 spans 14 residues. V gave up 7 bases and J gave up 3 bases; unmatched junction bases: 7. The chain's CDR3 is CASTGRDRDYEQYF. CDR3 bases: TGTGCCAGCACTGGCCGGGACAGGGACTACGAGCAGTACTTC.

This clonotype has ten or more counts. The chain recombines TRBV27 with TRBJ1-5; D may be TRBD1 (5 bases). The germline CDR1 and CDR2 sequences are MNHEY and SMNVEV (reference sequence). Trimming took off 2 bases at V and 5 bases at J, with 10 bases between the two ends. This CDR3 comprises 14 residues. In DNA, the CDR3 is TGTGCCAGCAGTTTAAGGGGTCTGTATCAGCCCCAGCATTTT. It specifies CASSLRGLYQPQHF.

This clonotype was recorded at least ten times. V is TRBV29-1 and J is TRBJ2-5, with D uncertain. This CDR3 is built from 11 residues. Trimming stripped 4 bases from V and 2 bases from J, with 5 bases between. Germline V gives CDR1 SQVTM, CDR2 ANQGSEA. CDR3 sequence: CSVAPQETQYF. The CDR3 region has the DNA TGCAGCGTTGCTCCACAAGAGACCCAGTACTTC.

The chain recombines TRBV6-1 with TRBJ1-6, with D maybe TRBD1 (6 bases). CDR1 is MNHNS, CDR2 SASEGT, per germline. V was pared by 3 bases and J by 6 bases, with 9 bases between. The CDR3 is made up of 14 amino acids. The CDR3 bases are TGTGCCAGCAGTGATCGGGGGGCTAATTCACCCCTCCACTTT. Translation gives CASSDRGANSPLHF.

The CDR3 is CASSSVGGATEAFF. CDR3 DNA sequence: TGTGCCAGCAGTTCGGTGGGGGGGGCCACTGAAGCTTTCTTT. V usage is TRBV12-3 or TRBV12-4 and J usage is TRBJ1-1; the D gene is possibly TRBD1 (6 bases). This CDR3 is 14 amino acids long. The ends were cut back, 4 bases at V and 4 bases at J, with 13 bases in the middle.

This clonotype was seen a handful of times. The chain employs TRBV5-1 and TRBJ2-7; D is possibly TRBD1 (6 bases). Trimming took off 4 bases at V and 9 bases at J, with 11 bases between the two ends. CDR3 length: 11 residues. Per germline, CDR1 SGHRS and CDR2 YFSETQ. CDR3 sequence (DNA): TGCGCCAGCAGCCCGGACAGAGGGCAGTACTTC. Translation: CASSPDRGQYF.